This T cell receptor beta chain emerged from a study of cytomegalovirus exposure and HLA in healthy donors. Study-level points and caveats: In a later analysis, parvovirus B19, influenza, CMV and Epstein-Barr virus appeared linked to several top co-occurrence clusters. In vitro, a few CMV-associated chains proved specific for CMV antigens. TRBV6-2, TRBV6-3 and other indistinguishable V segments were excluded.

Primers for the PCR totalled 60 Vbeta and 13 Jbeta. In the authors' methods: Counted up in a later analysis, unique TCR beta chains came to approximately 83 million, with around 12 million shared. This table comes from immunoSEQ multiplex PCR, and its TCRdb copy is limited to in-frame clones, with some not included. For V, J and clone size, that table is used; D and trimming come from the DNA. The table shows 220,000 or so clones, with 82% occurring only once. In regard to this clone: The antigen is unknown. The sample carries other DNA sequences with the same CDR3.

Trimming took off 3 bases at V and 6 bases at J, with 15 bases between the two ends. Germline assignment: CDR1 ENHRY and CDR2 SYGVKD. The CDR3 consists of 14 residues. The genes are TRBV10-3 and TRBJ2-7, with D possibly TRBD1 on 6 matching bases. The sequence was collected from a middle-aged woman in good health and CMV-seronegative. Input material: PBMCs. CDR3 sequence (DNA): TGTGCCATCAGTGACCAGGGGCGCCAAGGCGAGCAGTACTTC. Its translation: CAISDQGRQGEQYF.